Detailed here is one T cell receptor (beta chain). TCRdb re-analyzed the 5' RACE reads; it lists each CDR3 protein once, without DNA. The table lists hundreds of thousands of distinct CDR3 sequences, with less than 4.5% in the top ten. The entry originates in a study of T cells expressing NK-cell markers. Germline V gene lookup returns CDR1 MDHEN and CDR2 SYDVKM. The CDR3 is made up of 18 amino acids. Sequencing was performed on blood T cells: a sorted CD56 or NKG2C T cell subset, CD4+ or CD8+ T cells, or bulk PBMC T cells (not recorded which). This TCR was sampled from a man younger than 35 in good health. The V gene is TRBV28, the J gene TRBJ2-3; TCRdb returns TRBD1, unconfirmable since there is no DNA. The CDR3 here is CASSLDRGGRWVPDTQYF.